This TCR beta chain was sequenced for a study of beta chain features in type 1 diabetes. About the study: Sorted cell examination encompassed around 100,000,000 cells across all samples. Overall study findings and caveats: Compared with healthy donors, patients appeared to share more similar naive, central memory and regulatory TCRB repertoires. cDNA-based reads could over-represent cells with high TCR expression. TCRB CDR3s were moderately but significantly shorter in Type 1 diabetes patients in all four CD4+ subsets.

Expressed TCRB transcripts were sequenced because the entire RNA isolate underwent reverse transcription. TCRdb's table, derived via immunoSEQ multiplex PCR, lists solely in-frame clones and lacks some. The sample includes 300,000 or so clones, roughly 13% of them seen just once. This CDR3 spans 16 amino acids. The germline V gene has CDR1 LGHNA and CDR2 YNFKEQ. Trimming removed 4 bases from V and 0 bases from J; junction bases left unmatched: 6. As for this clone: Its target is unknown.

Material for sequencing was naive CD4+ T cells from blood. The source of this sequence is a woman between 18 and 30 years old with type 1 diabetes. This chain links TRBV4-2 with TRBJ2-3, with 8 bases that match TRBD2. CDR3 amino acids: CASSPRLALSTDTQYF. CDR3 coding DNA: TGTGCCAGCAGCCCTAGACTAGCGTTAAGCACAGATACGCAGTATTTT.